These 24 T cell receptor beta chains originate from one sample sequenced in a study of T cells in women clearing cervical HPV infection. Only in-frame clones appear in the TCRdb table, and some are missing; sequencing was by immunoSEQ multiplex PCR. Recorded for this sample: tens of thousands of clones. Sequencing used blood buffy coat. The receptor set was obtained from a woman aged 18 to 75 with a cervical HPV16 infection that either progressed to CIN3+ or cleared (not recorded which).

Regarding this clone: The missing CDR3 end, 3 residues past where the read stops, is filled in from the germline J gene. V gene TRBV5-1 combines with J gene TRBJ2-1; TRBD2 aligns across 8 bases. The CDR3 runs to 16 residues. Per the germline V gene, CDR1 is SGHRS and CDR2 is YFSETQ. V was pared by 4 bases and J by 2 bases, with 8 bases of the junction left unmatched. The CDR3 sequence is CASSPPLAEPYNEQFF. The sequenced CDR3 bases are TGCGCCAGCAGCCCACCACTAGCGGAACCCTACAATGAG.

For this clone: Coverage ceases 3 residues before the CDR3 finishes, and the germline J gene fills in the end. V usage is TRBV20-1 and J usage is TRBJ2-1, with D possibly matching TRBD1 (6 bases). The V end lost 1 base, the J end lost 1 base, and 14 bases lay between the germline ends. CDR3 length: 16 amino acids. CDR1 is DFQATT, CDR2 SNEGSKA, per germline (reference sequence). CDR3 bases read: TGCAGTGCTAGAGCCCACGTGGGGGCTTCCTACAATGAG. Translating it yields CSARAHVGASYNE. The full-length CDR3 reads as CSARAHVGASYNEQFF.

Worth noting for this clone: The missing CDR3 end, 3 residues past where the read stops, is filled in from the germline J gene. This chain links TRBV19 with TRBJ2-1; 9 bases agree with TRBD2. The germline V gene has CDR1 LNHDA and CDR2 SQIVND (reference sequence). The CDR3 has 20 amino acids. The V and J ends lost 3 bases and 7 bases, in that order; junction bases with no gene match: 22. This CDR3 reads CASSIGFFQGGSGRNNEQFF. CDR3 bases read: TGTGCCAGTAGTATCGGTTTTTTTCAGGGGGGCAGCGGGAGGAATAATGAG.

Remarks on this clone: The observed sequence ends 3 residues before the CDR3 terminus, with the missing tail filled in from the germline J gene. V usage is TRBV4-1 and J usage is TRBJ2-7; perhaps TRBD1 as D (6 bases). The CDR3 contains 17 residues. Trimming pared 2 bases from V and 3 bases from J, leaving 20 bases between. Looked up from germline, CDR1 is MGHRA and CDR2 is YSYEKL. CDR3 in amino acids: CASSQSGTFTPFYEQYF. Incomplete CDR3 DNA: TGCGCCAGCAGCCAAAGTGGGACATTCACCCCATTCTACGAG.

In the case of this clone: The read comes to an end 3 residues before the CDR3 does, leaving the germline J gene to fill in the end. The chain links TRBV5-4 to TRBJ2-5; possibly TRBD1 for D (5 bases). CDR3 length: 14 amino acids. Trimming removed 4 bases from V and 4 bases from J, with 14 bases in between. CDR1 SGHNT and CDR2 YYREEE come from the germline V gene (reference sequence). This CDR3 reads CASSPRQTRETQYF. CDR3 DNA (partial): TGTGCCAGCAGCCCCCGACAGACTCGAGAGACC.

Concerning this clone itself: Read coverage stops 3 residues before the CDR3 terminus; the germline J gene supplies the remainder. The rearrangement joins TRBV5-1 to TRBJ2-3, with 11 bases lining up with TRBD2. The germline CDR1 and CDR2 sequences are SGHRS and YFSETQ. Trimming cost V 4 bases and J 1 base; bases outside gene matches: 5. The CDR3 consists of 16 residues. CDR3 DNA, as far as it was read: TGCGCCAGCAGCCCCTGGACTAGCGGGCGCACAGATACG. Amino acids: CASSPWTSGRTDT. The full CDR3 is CASSPWTSGRTDTQYF.

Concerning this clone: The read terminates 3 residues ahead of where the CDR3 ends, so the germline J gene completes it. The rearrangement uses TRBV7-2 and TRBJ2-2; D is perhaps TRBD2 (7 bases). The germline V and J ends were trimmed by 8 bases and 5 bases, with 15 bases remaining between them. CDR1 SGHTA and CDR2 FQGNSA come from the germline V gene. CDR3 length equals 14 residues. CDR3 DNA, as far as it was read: TGTGCCAGCTTCGCGGGGGCAGGGACCGGGGAG. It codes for CASFAGAGTGE. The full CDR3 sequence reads CASFAGAGTGELFF. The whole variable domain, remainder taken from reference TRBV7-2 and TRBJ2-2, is GAGVSQSPSNKVTEKGKDVELRCDPISGHTALYWYRQSLGQGLEFLIYFQGNSAPDKSGLPSDRFSAERTGGSVSTLTIQRTQQEDSAVYLCASFAGAGTGELFFGEGSRLTVL.

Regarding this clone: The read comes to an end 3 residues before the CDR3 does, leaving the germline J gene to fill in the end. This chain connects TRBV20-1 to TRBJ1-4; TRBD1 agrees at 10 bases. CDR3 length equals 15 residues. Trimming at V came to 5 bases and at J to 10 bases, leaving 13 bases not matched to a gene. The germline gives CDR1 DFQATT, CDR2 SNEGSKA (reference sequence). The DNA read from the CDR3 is TGCAGTGCTTTCTCGACAGGGGGCTTTTTCCGAAAA. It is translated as CSAFSTGGFFRK. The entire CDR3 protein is CSAFSTGGFFRKLFF.

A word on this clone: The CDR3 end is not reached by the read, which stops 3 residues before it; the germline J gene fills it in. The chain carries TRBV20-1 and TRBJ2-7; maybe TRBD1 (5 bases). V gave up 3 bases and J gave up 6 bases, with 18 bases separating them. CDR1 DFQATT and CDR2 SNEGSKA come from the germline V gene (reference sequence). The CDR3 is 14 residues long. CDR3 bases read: TGCAGTGCTAGTCAAGGGCAGGGAACTGTCGAG. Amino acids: CSASQGQGTVE. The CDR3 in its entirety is CSASQGQGTVEQYF.

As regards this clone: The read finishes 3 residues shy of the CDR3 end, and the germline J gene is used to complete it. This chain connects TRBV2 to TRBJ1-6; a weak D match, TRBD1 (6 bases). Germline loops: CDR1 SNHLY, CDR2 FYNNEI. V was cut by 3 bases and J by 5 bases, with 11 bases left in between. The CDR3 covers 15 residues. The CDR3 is CASSDLRTDNSPLHF. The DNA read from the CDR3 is TGTGCCAGCAGTGATCTTCGGACAGATAATTCACCC.

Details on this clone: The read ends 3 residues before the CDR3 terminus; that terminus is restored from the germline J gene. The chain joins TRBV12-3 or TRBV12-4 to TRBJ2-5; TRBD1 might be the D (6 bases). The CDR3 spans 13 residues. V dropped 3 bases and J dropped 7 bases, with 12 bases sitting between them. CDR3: CASSLGHGGTQYF. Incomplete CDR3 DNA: TGTGCCAGCAGTTTGGGACACGGTGGGACC.

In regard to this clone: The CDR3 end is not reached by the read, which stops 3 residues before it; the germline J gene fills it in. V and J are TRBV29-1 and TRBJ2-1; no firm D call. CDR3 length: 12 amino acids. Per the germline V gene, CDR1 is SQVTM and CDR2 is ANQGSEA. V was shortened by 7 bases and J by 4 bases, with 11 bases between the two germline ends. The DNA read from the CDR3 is TGCAGCGCTCTAAGAAGTTACAATGAG. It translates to CSALRSYNE. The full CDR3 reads CSALRSYNEQFF.

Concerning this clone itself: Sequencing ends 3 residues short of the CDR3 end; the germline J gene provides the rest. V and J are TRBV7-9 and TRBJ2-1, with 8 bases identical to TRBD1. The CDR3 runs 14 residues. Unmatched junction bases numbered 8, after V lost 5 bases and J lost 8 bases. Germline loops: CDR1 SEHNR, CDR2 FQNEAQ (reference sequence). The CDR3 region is CASSLDRGRDEQFF. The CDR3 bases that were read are TGTGCCAGCAGCCTCGACAGGGGTCGAGATGAG.

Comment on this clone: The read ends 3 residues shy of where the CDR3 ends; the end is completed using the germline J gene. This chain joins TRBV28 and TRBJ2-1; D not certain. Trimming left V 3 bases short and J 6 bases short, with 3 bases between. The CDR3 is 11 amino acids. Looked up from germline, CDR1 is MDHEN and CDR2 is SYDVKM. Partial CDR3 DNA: TGTGCCAGCAGTTTCTTCAATGAG. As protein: CASSFFNE. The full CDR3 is CASSFFNEQFF.

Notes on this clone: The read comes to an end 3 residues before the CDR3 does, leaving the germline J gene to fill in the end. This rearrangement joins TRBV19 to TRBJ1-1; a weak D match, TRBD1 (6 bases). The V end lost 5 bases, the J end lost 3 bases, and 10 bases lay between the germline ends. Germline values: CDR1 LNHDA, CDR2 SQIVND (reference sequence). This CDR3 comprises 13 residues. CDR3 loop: CASSPDRYTEAFF. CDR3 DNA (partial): TGTGCCAGTAGTCCGGACAGATACACTGAA.

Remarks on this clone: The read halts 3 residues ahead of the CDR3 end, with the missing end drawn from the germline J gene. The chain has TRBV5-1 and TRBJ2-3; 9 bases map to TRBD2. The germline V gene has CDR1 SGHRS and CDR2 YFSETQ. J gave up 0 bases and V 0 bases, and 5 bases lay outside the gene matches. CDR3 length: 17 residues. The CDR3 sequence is CASSLAGTSRSTDTQYF. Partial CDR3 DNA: TGCGCCAGCAGCTTGGCCGGGACTAGCAGGAGCACAGATACG.

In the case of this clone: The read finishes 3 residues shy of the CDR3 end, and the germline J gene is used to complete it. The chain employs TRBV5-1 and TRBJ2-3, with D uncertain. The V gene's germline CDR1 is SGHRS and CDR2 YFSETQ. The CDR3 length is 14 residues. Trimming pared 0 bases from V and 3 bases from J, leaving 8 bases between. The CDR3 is CASSLAQETDTQYF. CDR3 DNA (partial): TGCGCCAGCAGCTTGGCCCAGGAAACAGATACG.

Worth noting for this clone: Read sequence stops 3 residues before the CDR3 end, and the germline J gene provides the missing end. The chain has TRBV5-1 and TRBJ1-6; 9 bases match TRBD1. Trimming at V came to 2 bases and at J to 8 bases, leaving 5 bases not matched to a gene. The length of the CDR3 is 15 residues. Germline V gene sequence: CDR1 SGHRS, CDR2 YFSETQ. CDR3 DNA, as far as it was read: TGCGCCAGCAGCTTTCTACAGGGGGCTGATTCACCC. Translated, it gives CASSFLQGADSP. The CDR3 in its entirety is CASSFLQGADSPLHF.

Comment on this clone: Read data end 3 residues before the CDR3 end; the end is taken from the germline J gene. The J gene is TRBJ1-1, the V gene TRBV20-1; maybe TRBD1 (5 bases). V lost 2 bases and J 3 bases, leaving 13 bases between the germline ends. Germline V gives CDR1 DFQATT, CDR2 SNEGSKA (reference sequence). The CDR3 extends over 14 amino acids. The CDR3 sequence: CSARIGAAYTEAFF. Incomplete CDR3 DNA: TGCAGTGCTAGAATTGGGGCGGCTTACACTGAA.

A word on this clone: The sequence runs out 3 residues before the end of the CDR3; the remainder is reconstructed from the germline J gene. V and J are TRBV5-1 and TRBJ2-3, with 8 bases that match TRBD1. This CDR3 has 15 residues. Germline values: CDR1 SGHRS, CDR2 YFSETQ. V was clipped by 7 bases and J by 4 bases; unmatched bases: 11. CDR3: CASRYRGSQADTQYF. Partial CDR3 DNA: TGCGCCAGCCGTTACAGGGGGTCCCAGGCAGATACG. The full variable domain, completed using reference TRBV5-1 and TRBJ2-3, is KAGVTQTPRYLIKTRGQQVTLSCSPISGHRSVSWYQQTPGQGLQFLFEYFSETQRNKGNFPGRFSGRQFSNSRSEMNVSTLELGDSALYLCASRYRGSQADTQYFGPGTRLTVL.

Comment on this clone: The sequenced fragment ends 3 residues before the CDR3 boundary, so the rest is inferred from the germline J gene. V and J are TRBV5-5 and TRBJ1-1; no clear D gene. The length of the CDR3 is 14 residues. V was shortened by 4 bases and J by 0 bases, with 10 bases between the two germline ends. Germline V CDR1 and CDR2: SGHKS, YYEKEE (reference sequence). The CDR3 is CASSPRTVNTEAFF. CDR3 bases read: TGTGCCAGCAGCCCCCGGACTGTGAACACTGAA.

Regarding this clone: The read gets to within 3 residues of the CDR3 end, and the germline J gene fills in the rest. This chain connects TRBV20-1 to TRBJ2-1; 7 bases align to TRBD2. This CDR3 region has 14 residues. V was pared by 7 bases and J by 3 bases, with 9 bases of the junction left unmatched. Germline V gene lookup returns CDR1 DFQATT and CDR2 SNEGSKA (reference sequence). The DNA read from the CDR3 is TGCAGTGTCCCCCAGGCTAGCGGCTACAATGAG. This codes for CSVPQASGYNE. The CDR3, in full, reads CSVPQASGYNEQFF.

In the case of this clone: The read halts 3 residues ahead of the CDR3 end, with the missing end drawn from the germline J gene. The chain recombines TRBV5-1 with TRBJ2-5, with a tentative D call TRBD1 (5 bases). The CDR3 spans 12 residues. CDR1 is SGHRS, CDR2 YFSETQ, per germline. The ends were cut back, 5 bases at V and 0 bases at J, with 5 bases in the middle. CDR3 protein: CASRTDQETQYF. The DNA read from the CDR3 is TGCGCCAGCAGGACAGACCAAGAGACC. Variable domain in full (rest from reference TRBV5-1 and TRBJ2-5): KAGVTQTPRYLIKTRGQQVTLSCSPISGHRSVSWYQQTPGQGLQFLFEYFSETQRNKGNFPGRFSGRQFSNSRSEMNVSTLELGDSALYLCASRTDQETQYFGPGTRLLVL.

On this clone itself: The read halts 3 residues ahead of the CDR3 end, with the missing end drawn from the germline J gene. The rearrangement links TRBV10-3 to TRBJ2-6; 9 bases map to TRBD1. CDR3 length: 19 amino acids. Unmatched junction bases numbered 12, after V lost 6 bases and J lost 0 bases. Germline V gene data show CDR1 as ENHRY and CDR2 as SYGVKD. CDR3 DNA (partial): TGTGCCATCAGGGGGACAGGGTTATTTGAAAACTCTGGGGCCAACGTC. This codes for CAIRGTGLFENSGANV. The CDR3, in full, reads CAIRGTGLFENSGANVLTF.